The clone carrying this TCR beta chain appeared a few times. This sample was taken from a study of blood T cells in healthy people across ages. Then a second PCR, running roughly 6 to 11 cycles, was carried out with a sample-barcoded 5' primer and a J-beta primer mix. One entry per CDR3 protein, called by TCRdb with MiXCR from the 5' RACE reads. The sample records more than 650,000 distinct CDR3 sequences, approximately 22% being singletons. This CDR3 is built from 14 residues. V was shortened by 1 base and J by 8 bases, with 11 bases between the two germline ends. Germline V lookup: CDR1 MNHNS, CDR2 SASEGT.

The sequence was collected from a man between 65 and 80 years old in good health. Input material: blood. The V gene is TRBV6-1, the J gene TRBJ1-4; D unresolved. The CDR3 loop is CASSEGPGGEKLFF. DNA of the CDR3: TGTGCCAGCAGTGAAGGGCCCGGCGGGGAAAAACTGTTTTTT.